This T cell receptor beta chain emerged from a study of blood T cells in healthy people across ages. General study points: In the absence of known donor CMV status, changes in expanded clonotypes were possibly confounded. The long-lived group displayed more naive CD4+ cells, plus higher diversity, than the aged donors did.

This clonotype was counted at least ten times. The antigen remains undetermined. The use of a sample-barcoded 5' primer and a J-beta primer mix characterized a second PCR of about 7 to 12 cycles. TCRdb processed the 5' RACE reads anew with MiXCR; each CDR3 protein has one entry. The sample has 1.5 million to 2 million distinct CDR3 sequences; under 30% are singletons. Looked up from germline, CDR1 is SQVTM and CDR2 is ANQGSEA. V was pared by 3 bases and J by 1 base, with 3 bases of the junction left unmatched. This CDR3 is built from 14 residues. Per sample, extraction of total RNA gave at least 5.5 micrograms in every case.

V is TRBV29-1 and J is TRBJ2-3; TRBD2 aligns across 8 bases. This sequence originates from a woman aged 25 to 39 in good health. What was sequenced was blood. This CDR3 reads CSVDPGGGTDTQYF. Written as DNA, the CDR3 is TGCAGCGTTGACCCGGGGGGGGGCACAGATACGCAGTATTTT.